Below are 27 T cell receptor beta chains sequenced from a single sample in a study of T-cell memory formation after mild COVID-19. In TCRdb, the 5' RACE reads were re-called with MiXCR into one record per CDR3 protein. The repertoire holds around 530,000 distinct CDR3 sequences, with about 20% as singletons. The sample consisted of PBMCs or a T cell subset sorted from them (not recorded which). These receptor sequences come from an adult woman who had mild COVID-19 (a few samples of this study predate the infection). Cell type and time point are not known.

V usage is TRBV2 and J usage is TRBJ2-7; 9 bases map to TRBD1. This CDR3 region has 16 residues. The J segment lost 3 bases and the V segment lost 3 bases, leaving 9 bases of the junction unmatched. Germline values: CDR1 SNHLY, CDR2 FYNNEI. In nucleotides, the CDR3 is TGTGCCAGCAGTGAGTACCGGGACAGGGTAATCTACGAGCAGTACTTC. Its protein product is CASSEYRDRVIYEQYF.

This clonotype was observed at least ten times. This chain uses TRBV20-1 with TRBJ2-3; D is perhaps TRBD1 or TRBD2 (7 bases each). CDR3 length equals 14 residues. CDR1 DFQATT and CDR2 SNEGSKA come from the germline V gene (reference sequence). V was trimmed by 4 bases and J by 3 bases, leaving 14 bases between them. The CDR3 here is CSATPGGGTDTQYF. The CDR3 DNA reads as TGCAGTGCTACCCCAGGGGGAGGGACAGATACGCAGTATTTT.

The chain links TRBV6-4 to TRBJ2-7, with D possibly matching TRBD2 (6 bases). The CDR3 sequence is 15 residues long. Germline values: CDR1 MRHNA, CDR2 SNTAGT. Trimming took off 4 bases at V and 3 bases at J, with 16 bases between the two ends. The CDR3 sequence is CASSVRDFPLYEQYF. The CDR3 DNA reads as TGTGCCAGCAGTGTGCGGGACTTCCCTCTCTACGAGCAGTACTTC.

This clonotype showed up just a few times. This chain joins TRBV24-1 and TRBJ2-1; TRBD2 matches 13 bases. Germline CDR1 KGHDR, CDR2 SFDVKD. The V gene end was trimmed by 3 bases and the J gene end by 0 bases; junction bases not matched to a gene: 10. CDR3 length: 20 amino acids. The CDR3 loop reads CATSDGSGTSGTHSYNEQFF. The DNA of the CDR3 is TGTGCCACCAGTGATGGGTCAGGGACTAGCGGGACCCACTCCTACAATGAGCAGTTCTTC.

The V call is TRBV7-6, the J call TRBJ2-7; D is uncertain. This CDR3 is 14 amino acids long. The germline V and J ends were trimmed by 4 bases and 2 bases, with 12 bases remaining between them. The germline V gene has CDR1 SGHVS and CDR2 FNYEAQ. CDR3 bases: TGTGCCAGCAGCTCTGGACCGGGCGCCTACGAGCAGTACTTC. This codes for CASSSGPGAYEQYF. The whole variable domain, filled in from reference TRBV7-6 and TRBJ2-7, reads GAGVSQSPRYKVTKRGQDVALRCDPISGHVSLYWYRQALGQGPEFLTYFNYEAQQDKSGLPNDRFSAERPEGSISTLTIQRTEQRDSAMYRCASSSGPGAYEQYFGPGTRLTVT.

The chain combines TRBV20-1 with TRBJ1-2; possible D gene TRBD1, 5 bases. The CDR3 extends over 13 amino acids. From germline, CDR1 is DFQATT and CDR2 SNEGSKA (reference sequence). The germline V and J ends were trimmed by 1 base and 2 bases, with 8 bases remaining between them. This chain's CDR3 is CSARVDNNYGYTF. The CDR3 DNA reads TGCAGTGCTAGAGTGGACAACAACTATGGCTACACCTTC.

The CDR3 reads CASRDLNTGELFF. Here the CDR3 DNA reads TGTGCCAGTCGGGACTTGAACACCGGGGAGCTGTTTTTT. The V gene is TRBV2, the J gene TRBJ2-2; D possibly corresponds to TRBD2 (6 bases). Between the trimmed V and J ends, which lost 9 bases and 1 base, there was a span of 9 bases. The CDR3 sequence is 13 residues long. In germline, CDR1 is SNHLY, CDR2 FYNNEI.

The table lists this clonotype with a few counts. The chain combines TRBV7-6 with TRBJ2-2; D not certain. Germline CDR1 SGHVS, CDR2 FNYEAQ. CDR3 length: 15 residues. Between the trimmed V and J ends, which lost 2 bases and 12 bases, there was a span of 19 bases. The CDR3 here is CASSLSLGFTLKLFF. The CDR3 DNA reads TGTGCCAGCAGCTTAAGCCTCGGGTTCACCTTGAAGCTGTTTTTT.

V and J are TRBV20-1 and TRBJ1-1, with D maybe TRBD1 (6 bases). The CDR3 has 15 residues. The ends were cut back, 0 bases at V and 1 base at J, with 12 bases in the middle. From germline, CDR1 is DFQATT and CDR2 SNEGSKA (reference sequence). The CDR3 nucleotides are TGCAGTGCTAGAGATTCTAGGGACAAGAACACTGAAGCTTTCTTT. This translates into CSARDSRDKNTEAFF.

V usage is TRBV5-4 and J usage is TRBJ1-2, with D possibly being TRBD1 (6 bases). The CDR3 loop spans 14 amino acids. Trimming removed 4 bases from V and 0 bases from J, with 10 bases in between. Germline V CDR1 and CDR2: SGHNT, YYREEE (reference sequence). The CDR3 DNA sequence: TGTGCCAGCAGCCGCACAGGGACTAACTATGGCTACACCTTC. It yields the protein CASSRTGTNYGYTF. The variable domain in full, with the rest retrieved from reference TRBV5-4 and TRBJ1-2, is ETGVTQSPTHLIKTRGQQVTLRCSSQSGHNTVSWYQQALGQGPQFIFQYYREEENGRGNFPPRFSGLQFPNYSSELNVNALELDDSALYLCASSRTGTNYGYTFGSGTRLTVV.

This clonotype occurred many times. This chain connects TRBV29-1 to TRBJ2-7, with 7 positions matching TRBD1. The CDR3 loop spans 13 amino acids. Germline CDR1 and CDR2: SQVTM and ANQGSEA. V trimming: 0 bases; J trimming: 9 bases; junction bases outside the gene matches: 8. DNA for the CDR3: TGCAGCGTTGAAGATCAGACAGGGTCAATGCAGTACTTC. It codes for CSVEDQTGSMQYF.

This clonotype has only a few counts. This chain joins TRBV6-5 and TRBJ2-1, with D possibly being TRBD2 (5 bases). This CDR3 comprises 20 residues. CDR1 MNHEY and CDR2 SVGAGI come from the germline V gene. V lost 0 bases to trimming and J lost 5 bases, with 26 bases between them. The CDR3 DNA follows: TGTGCCAGCAGTTACTCTCTGTTGAGGTCCCCCGGGGAACGGGACAATGAGCAGTTCTTC. Translation gives CASSYSLLRSPGERDNEQFF.

This clonotype was recorded a few times. V is TRBV19 and J is TRBJ1-2; no firm D call. V was trimmed by 10 bases and J by 8 bases, leaving 23 bases between them. The CDR3 length is 14 residues. Per the germline V gene, CDR1 is LNHDA and CDR2 is SQIVND (reference sequence). The CDR3 region is CATLAPSRPAGYTF. DNA of the CDR3: TGTGCCACCCTCGCCCCTTCTAGGCCAGCCGGCTACACCTTC.

CDR3 protein: CASTWREGAANEQFF. The CDR3 coding sequence is TGCGCCAGCACCTGGAGGGAGGGGGCCGCCAATGAGCAGTTCTTC. The chain couples TRBV5-1 to TRBJ2-1; D possibly uses TRBD1 or TRBD2 (7 bases each). V lost 6 bases and J 6 bases, leaving 19 bases between the germline ends. CDR3 length: 15 residues. Germline-derived CDR1 and CDR2 are SGHRS and YFSETQ.

Only a few counts were recorded for this clonotype. The chain is built from TRBV5-4 and TRBJ1-2, with 10 bases matching TRBD1. The CDR3 loop spans 14 amino acids. The germline V gene encodes CDR1 SGHNT and CDR2 YYREEE (reference sequence). V lost 5 bases, J lost 5 bases, and 6 bases stayed unmatched. The CDR3, as DNA: TGTGCCAGCAGGGGACAGGGGCCGAGGTATGGCTACACCTTC. Its translation: CASRGQGPRYGYTF.

This clonotype was seen more than once but under ten times. The J gene is TRBJ2-1, the V gene TRBV2; D could derive from TRBD1 or TRBD2 (6 bases each). Germline assignment: CDR1 SNHLY and CDR2 FYNNEI. The V end was cut by 6 bases, the J end by 0 bases, with 15 bases between. This CDR3 comprises 16 residues. CDR3 amino acids: CASRKGGLSSYNEQFF. For the CDR3, the DNA is TGTGCCAGCAGGAAGGGGGGTTTGAGCTCCTACAATGAGCAGTTCTTC.

This chain joins TRBV4-3 and TRBJ2-6; 7 bases line up with TRBD1. The CDR3 has 16 amino acids. V trimming: 6 bases; J trimming: 3 bases; junction bases outside the gene matches: 8. Germline V gene data show CDR1 as LGHNA and CDR2 as YSLEER. For the CDR3, the DNA is TGCGCCAGCAGAGACTCGACAGGGCTTGGGGCCAACGTCCTGACTTTC. Its translation is CASRDSTGLGANVLTF.

In its sample, this clonotype was seen a few times. In DNA, the CDR3 is TGTGCCAGCACGCAAAGAATCGCTAGCACAGATACGCAGTATTTT. This encodes CASTQRIASTDTQYF. V and J are TRBV18 and TRBJ2-3; D unclear. The CDR3 has 15 residues. Germline values: CDR1 KGHSH, CDR2 LQKENI. With 8 bases removed from V and 0 bases from J, the gap between germline ends came to 15 bases.

V is TRBV14 and J is TRBJ2-1, with 12 bases fitting TRBD2. This CDR3 is built from 16 residues. Germline CDR1 and CDR2: SGHDN and FVKESK. V shed 4 bases and J 4 bases; nucleotides not matched to a gene: 5. This CDR3 is CASSLILAGGYNEQFF. The CDR3, as DNA: TGTGCCAGCAGCCTTATACTAGCGGGAGGATACAATGAGCAGTTCTTC.

V is TRBV4-1 and J is TRBJ1-1, with a weak D call TRBD1 (5 bases). Trimming removed 0 bases at V and 7 bases at J, with 9 bases between. The CDR3 loop spans 13 amino acids. Germline CDR1 and CDR2: MGHRA and YSYEKL. The CDR3 here is CASSQDRGFEAFF. The CDR3 DNA sequence: TGCGCCAGCAGCCAAGATAGGGGTTTTGAAGCTTTCTTT.

V usage is TRBV5-1 and J usage is TRBJ1-2, with D tentatively TRBD1 (6 bases). The V and J ends lost 1 base and 3 bases respectively, with 13 bases between them. This CDR3 has 15 residues. Germline CDR1 is SGHRS and CDR2 is YFSETQ. CDR3 region: CASSLLQGQYYGYTF. The CDR3 DNA sequence: TGCGCCAGCAGCTTGTTGCAGGGACAATACTATGGCTACACCTTC. Using reference TRBV5-1 and TRBJ1-2 for the parts outside the CDR3, the full variable domain is KAGVTQTPRYLIKTRGQQVTLSCSPISGHRSVSWYQQTPGQGLQFLFEYFSETQRNKGNFPGRFSGRQFSNSRSEMNVSTLELGDSALYLCASSLLQGQYYGYTFGSGTRLTVV.

V and J are TRBV6-6 and TRBJ1-5, with D possibly matching TRBD1 (5 bases). CDR1 and CDR2 (germline): MNHNY, SVGAGI (reference sequence). V was trimmed by 7 bases and J by 6 bases, leaving 16 bases between them. There are 14 residues in the CDR3. CDR3 sequence reads: CASTIMGVAQPQHF. In nucleotides, the CDR3 is TGTGCCAGCACCATTATGGGGGTTGCTCAGCCCCAGCATTTT.

A few counts support this clonotype. V is TRBV10-3 and J is TRBJ2-7, with D possibly TRBD2 on 5 matching bases. V shed 10 bases and J shed 1 base, with 14 bases lying between them. This CDR3 is built from 13 residues. Germline V gene sequence: CDR1 ENHRY, CDR2 SYGVKD. CDR3 region: CATGVAGSYEQYF. The CDR3, as DNA: TGTGCCACCGGGGTTGCTGGTTCCTACGAGCAGTACTTC.

The V call is TRBV6-1, the J call TRBJ2-7, with TRBD2 identical over 9 bases. Trimming cost V 6 bases and J 7 bases; bases outside gene matches: 7. Germline V gene data show CDR1 as MNHNS and CDR2 as SASEGT. The CDR3 consists of 13 residues. The DNA of the CDR3 is TGTGCCAGCAGCTCTAGCGGGGCGGGGGAGCAGTACTTC. Translated, it gives CASSSSGAGEQYF.

This clonotype was seen more than once but under ten times. The rearrangement joins TRBV7-3 to TRBJ1-1, with 7 nucleotides matching TRBD1. Germline lookup yields CDR1 SGHTA and CDR2 FQGTGA. The CDR3 has 16 residues. Unmatched junction bases numbered 11, after V lost 2 bases and J lost 5 bases. CDR3 coding DNA: TGTGCCAGCAGCTTACCCTTAGGACAGGTTAGGACTGAAGCTTTCTTT. Translating gives CASSLPLGQVRTEAFF.

This clonotype showed up just a few times. This chain joins TRBV7-9 and TRBJ2-5, with no clear D. This CDR3 comprises 14 residues. In germline, CDR1 is SEHNR, CDR2 FQNEAQ (reference sequence). V dropped 7 bases and J dropped 5 bases, with 17 bases sitting between them. The CDR3 loop is CASTALGSSETQYF. In DNA form, the CDR3 reads TGTGCCAGCACCGCCCTAGGGTCTTCGGAGACCCAGTACTTC.

This clonotype was observed a few times. The chain recombines TRBV7-9 with TRBJ2-5, with D uncertain. V lost 3 bases to trimming and J lost 1 base, with 9 bases between them. The CDR3 covers 14 residues. From germline, CDR1 is SEHNR and CDR2 FQNEAQ (reference sequence). For the CDR3, the DNA is TGTGCCAGCAGCTTTACCGGGTCCCAAGAGACCCAGTACTTC. It codes for CASSFTGSQETQYF.